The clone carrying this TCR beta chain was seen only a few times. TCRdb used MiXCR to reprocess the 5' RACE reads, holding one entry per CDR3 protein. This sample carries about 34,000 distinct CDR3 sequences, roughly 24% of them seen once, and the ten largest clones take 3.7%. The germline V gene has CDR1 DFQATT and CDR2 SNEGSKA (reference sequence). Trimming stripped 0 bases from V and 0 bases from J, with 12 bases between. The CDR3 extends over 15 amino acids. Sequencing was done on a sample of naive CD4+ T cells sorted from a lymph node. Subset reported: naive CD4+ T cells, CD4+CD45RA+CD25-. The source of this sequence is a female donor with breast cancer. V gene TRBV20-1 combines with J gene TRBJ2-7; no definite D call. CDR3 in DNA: TGCAGTGCTAGAGATCCGAATATAGACTCCTACGAGCAGTACTTC. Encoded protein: CSARDPNIDSYEQYF.